This T cell receptor (beta chain) appears in the sequencing data of a study of blood T cell repertoires in COVID-19. Study in general: The United States, Italy and Spain were the sources of the acute and convalescent COVID-19 samples. T cells, B-cell-depleted T cells, or PBMCs supplied cDNA or gDNA.

CDR1 is LGHDT and CDR2 is YNNKEL in the germline V gene (reference sequence). V was pared by 6 bases and J by 4 bases, with 18 bases between. This CDR3 is 15 amino acids long. In the original processing: Nucleated cell counts were estimated from reference gene primer amplification. Clones were read by immunoSEQ multiplex PCR, and TCRdb kept only the in-frame ones, dropping some. That table furnishes V, J and clone size, whereas the DNA furnished D and trimming. The sample has 170,000 or so clones, approximately 80% seen once. The sequence was obtained from an older woman with acute or convalescent COVID-19. Input material: peripheral blood. The gene calls are TRBV3-1 (or the pseudogene TRBV3-2) and TRBJ1-2; TRBD1 is a possible D gene (5 bases). CDR3 sequence (DNA): TGTGCCAGCAGTCGAACCCAGGGAGGAGGCTATGGCTACACCTTC. It codes for CASSRTQGGGYGYTF.